The 18 T cell receptor beta chains in this list originate from one sample, sequenced in a study of blood T cell repertoires in COVID-19. Produced via immunoSEQ multiplex PCR; TCRdb's table is partial and in-frame only. The data show around 260,000 clones, 88% seen once. The sample taken for sequencing was peripheral blood. The receptors stem from a woman aged 70-85 years with COVID-19, enrolled during active disease.

J is TRBJ1-4 and V is TRBV6-5; tentatively, D is TRBD1 (5 bases). Between the trimmed V and J ends, which lost 7 bases and 2 bases, there was a span of 14 bases. Looked up from germline, CDR1 is MNHEY and CDR2 is SVGAGI. This CDR3 has 15 amino acids. The CDR3 here is CASTSGGATNEKLFF. CDR3 DNA sequence: TGTGCCAGCACCTCAGGTGGGGCTACTAATGAAAAACTGTTTTTT.

This clone appeared a single time. The genes are TRBV5-5 and TRBJ2-3, with a tentative D call TRBD2 (6 bases). Between the trimmed V and J ends, which lost 2 bases and 2 bases, there was a span of 15 bases. Germline values: CDR1 SGHKS, CDR2 YYEKEE (reference sequence). CDR3 length: 16 residues. CDR3 loop: CASSLISGLPTDTQYF. In nucleotides, the CDR3 is TGTGCCAGCAGCTTAATTAGCGGCCTGCCCACAGATACGCAGTATTTT.

The chain couples TRBV7-2 to TRBJ2-4, with D perhaps matching TRBD1 (6 bases). Trimming left V 1 base short and J 1 base short, with 8 bases between. CDR3 length: 15 residues. Germline V gene lookup returns CDR1 SGHTA and CDR2 FQGNSA. The DNA of the CDR3 is TGTGCCAGCAGCTTAGTCCAGGGGGCCAAAAACATTCAGTACTTC. Its protein product is CASSLVQGAKNIQYF.

CDR3 sequence reads: CASSYSSGAGEQYF. The DNA for the CDR3 is TGTGCCAGCAGTTACTCATCGGGAGCTGGGGAGCAGTACTTC. The J gene is TRBJ2-7, the V gene TRBV6-5; a weak D match, TRBD2 (6 bases). Per germline, CDR1 MNHEY and CDR2 SVGAGI. CDR3 length equals 14 residues. V was cut by 0 bases and J by 7 bases, with 13 bases left in between.

This clone has just one count. The chain couples TRBV6-4 to TRBJ1-1; D is ambiguous. The CDR3 contains 14 residues. With 6 bases removed from V and 1 base from J, the gap between germline ends came to 12 bases. Per germline, CDR1 MRHNA and CDR2 SNTAGT. The chain's CDR3 is CASRGREGNTEAFF. The CDR3 bases are TGTGCCAGCAGGGGAAGGGAGGGGAACACTGAAGCTTTCTTT.

About this clone itself: The same CDR3 is also encoded by other DNA sequences in this sample. The V and J genes are TRBV9 and TRBJ1-1; no definite D call. The germline V and J ends were trimmed by 2 bases and 2 bases, with 7 bases remaining between them. Germline V gene data show CDR1 as SGDLS and CDR2 as YYNGEE. The CDR3 is 13 amino acids. The CDR3 region is CASSVQVNTEAFF. In DNA form, the CDR3 reads TGTGCCAGCAGCGTCCAGGTAAACACTGAAGCTTTCTTT.

V usage is TRBV29-1 and J usage is TRBJ2-1; 11 bases match TRBD2. Per the germline V gene, CDR1 is SQVTM and CDR2 is ANQGSEA. With 3 bases clipped from V and 9 bases from J, the junction kept 16 bases outside the gene matches. The CDR3 extends over 17 amino acids. The CDR3 DNA reads as TGCAGCGTTGAGGTCCTAGCGGGAGGTGCCGGTAGCCCTGAGCAGTTCTTC. This sequence encodes CSVEVLAGGAGSPEQFF.

DNA of the CDR3: TGTGCCAGCAGTTTCGGCAGGGGGAATGAAAAACTGTTTTTT. It codes for CASSFGRGNEKLFF. The chain uses TRBV28 and TRBJ1-4; 7 bases line up with TRBD1. The V gene end was trimmed by 3 bases and the J gene end by 5 bases; junction bases not matched to a gene: 3. Germline assignment: CDR1 MDHEN and CDR2 SYDVKM. The CDR3 length is 14 residues.

The chain links TRBV10-3 to TRBJ2-7, with 11 positions matching TRBD2. With V trimmed by 2 bases and J by 7 bases, 7 bases remained unmatched. This CDR3 comprises 15 residues. Germline loops: CDR1 ENHRY, CDR2 SYGVKD. The CDR3 spells CAISETRLAGSEQYF. CDR3 coding DNA: TGTGCCATCAGTGAGACCCGACTAGCGGGAAGTGAGCAGTACTTC.

The CDR3 DNA is TGTGCCAGCAGCTTAAGGGGCCAAAGCTCCTACAATGAGCAGTTCTTC. This gives the protein CASSLRGQSSYNEQFF. The chain couples TRBV7-9 to TRBJ2-1; D may be TRBD1 (5 bases). Trimming stripped 2 bases from V and 0 bases from J, with 11 bases between. This CDR3 is built from 16 residues. The germline V gene encodes CDR1 SEHNR and CDR2 FQNEAQ (reference sequence).

This clone has just a few counts. This chain connects TRBV6-5 to TRBJ1-1, with D maybe TRBD1 (5 bases). This CDR3 is 16 amino acids long. Germline loops: CDR1 MNHEY, CDR2 SVGAGI. V was trimmed by 2 bases and J by 0 bases, leaving 13 bases between them. CDR3 residues: CASSYTGASMNTEAFF. For the CDR3, the DNA is TGTGCCAGCAGTTACACAGGAGCTAGTATGAACACTGAAGCTTTCTTT.

This clone has only a few counts. The gene calls are TRBV5-6 and TRBJ1-2; D ambiguous. CDR1 SGHDT and CDR2 YYEEEE come from the germline V gene. CDR3 length: 12 amino acids. V lost 4 bases and J 8 bases, leaving 12 bases between the germline ends. The CDR3 DNA sequence: TGTGCCAGCAGCACCACTTCTCGCGGCTACACCTTC. It translates to CASSTTSRGYTF.

This chain links TRBV2 with TRBJ1-5; 9 bases line up with TRBD1. The CDR3 has 15 amino acids. The germline gives CDR1 SNHLY, CDR2 FYNNEI. Losses at the gene ends were 7 bases for V and 7 bases for J; bases not matched to a gene: 11. The CDR3 sequence is CASKEGGTGSQPQHF. The CDR3 DNA reads TGTGCCAGCAAGGAAGGAGGGACAGGGAGCCAGCCCCAGCATTTT.

The J gene is TRBJ2-7, the V gene TRBV7-3; weak D call: TRBD2 (6 bases). V lost 3 bases and J lost 6, with 12 bases in between. CDR1 and CDR2 (germline): SGHTA, FQGTGA. CDR3 length equals 13 residues. The CDR3 bases are TGTGCCAGCAGCTTGATTTGGGACTCCGAGCAGTACTTC. Protein sequence: CASSLIWDSEQYF.

The CDR3 nucleotides are TGTGCCAGCAAAGGGACAGGGGGGTACGAGCAGTACTTC. Protein product: CASKGTGGYEQYF. This sequence joins TRBV6-5 and TRBJ2-7, with 11 bases fitting TRBD1. The CDR3 consists of 13 residues. The J segment lost 4 bases and the V segment lost 7 bases, leaving 3 bases of the junction unmatched. The germline V gene encodes CDR1 MNHEY and CDR2 SVGAGI.

The chain combines TRBV4-3 with TRBJ2-3; 9 positions match TRBD2. CDR3 length: 18 residues. V shed 0 bases and J 2 bases; nucleotides not matched to a gene: 9. Per germline, CDR1 LGHNA and CDR2 YSLEER. CDR3 in amino acids: CASSQDLATSGNTDTQYF. CDR3 sequence (DNA): TGCGCCAGCAGCCAAGATCTTGCGACTAGCGGAAACACAGATACGCAGTATTTT.

The CDR3: CASSLAPSEGQETQYF. The CDR3 nucleotides are TGTGCCAGCAGCTTGGCGCCTAGCGAGGGCCAAGAGACCCAGTACTTC. J is TRBJ2-5 and V is TRBV5-4; a possible D gene is TRBD2 (6 bases). The CDR3 covers 16 residues. Germline V CDR1 and CDR2: SGHNT, YYREEE (reference sequence). The V end was cut by 0 bases, the J end by 1 base, with 13 bases between. The full variable domain, with the rest looked up from reference TRBV5-4 and TRBJ2-5, is ETGVTQSPTHLIKTRGQQVTLRCSSQSGHNTVSWYQQALGQGPQFIFQYYREEENGRGNFPPRFSGLQFPNYSSELNVNALELDDSALYLCASSLAPSEGQETQYFGPGTRLLVL.

The J gene is TRBJ1-5, the V gene TRBV10-3; D not resolved. Trimming took off 4 bases at V and 7 bases at J, with 8 bases between the two ends. Germline V CDR1 and CDR2: ENHRY, SYGVKD. The CDR3 runs 12 residues. The CDR3, as DNA: TGTGCCATCAGTGGTCCGGGACAGCCCCAGCATTTT. As protein: CAISGPGQPQHF.